This T cell receptor (beta chain) was recorded in a study of response to subunit inactivated influenza vaccine (dated 2018 in TCRdb). In the study overall: The study used deep quantitative T cell receptor repertoire profiling to track responses to a trivalent subunit inactivated influenza vaccine.

With respect to this clonotype: Its antigen is currently not known. Per-nucleotide qualities are absent, and no much larger clonotype sits a single base away.

The library was generated by RT-PCR. For sequencing, an Illumina HiSeq 2500 was employed. The public sequencing data were trimmed at Q25 with fastp and processed into clonotypes with MiXCR by TCRdb, which kept only in-frame beta chains. CDR3 protein duplicates are merged, each entry listing the most common genes and DNA. This sample holds under 800,000 distinct CDR3 sequences; approximately 13% were observed only once. Around 7.3% of the sample is in the top ten clones. The paper as a whole reports these results and caveats: The authors proposed that each seasonal influenza vaccination may bring in only a limited number of new T cells.

V gives up 0 bases and J gives up 8 bases, and the segment between their germline ends measures 8 bases. The CDR3 sequence holds 13 residues, the cysteine and phenylalanine included. Here the CDR3 DNA is all that survives: 39 bases in frame from base 1. CDR1 and CDR2 are drawn from the germline V gene: KGHSH, LQKENI. This sequence originates from a man aged 50-59 years who received an inactivated influenza vaccine. Donor details come from another sample of the same person, matched by shared clones. The input for sequencing was PBMCs from blood, taken 14 days before vaccination. Recombination joined TRBV18 with TRBJ2-1; too little of a D gene remains to name it. In nucleotides, the sequence is TGTGCCAGCTCACCACCCCTCCGGGATGAGCAGTTCTTC. It is translated as CASSPPLRDEQFF.